This passage covers 10 T cell receptor beta chains from one sample sequenced in a study of T-cell reconstitution after alpha-beta-depleted transplantation in children. The library targeted TCRbeta and was prepared with unique molecular identifiers. TCRdb analysed the PCR reads with MiXCR anew, one entry per CDR3 protein. The data show about 150,000 distinct CDR3 sequences, 11% seen once. The specimen comprised PBMCs, sampled before TCRalphabeta/CD19-depleted stem cell transplant. All receptors derive from a boy between 2 and 10 years old with acute myeloid leukemia, due to receive a stem cell transplant.

To note about this clonotype: A clone one base away is much larger, so this may be a read error. This chain connects TRBV7-2 to TRBJ2-3, with D tentatively TRBD2 (5 bases). Germline CDR1 SGHTA, CDR2 FQGNSA. The V end lost 4 bases, the J end lost 2 bases, and 10 bases lay between the germline ends. This CDR3 is built from 14 residues. The CDR3 DNA follows: TGTGCCAGCAGCTCCGGACTTTACACAGATACGCAGTATTTT. Amino acids: CASSSGLYTDTQYF.

The sample holds many counts of this clonotype. At one end, the junction sequence differs from germline, possibly due to a read error. CDR3 loop: CASSLWPLADYNEQFF. The CDR3, as DNA: TGTGCTAGCAGCTTATGGCCGCTAGCGGATTACAATGAGCAGTTCTTC. The chain is built from TRBV7-7 and TRBJ2-1, with 7 bases aligning to TRBD2. The CDR3 sequence is 16 residues long. From germline, CDR1 is SSHAT and CDR2 FNYEAQ (reference sequence).

This clonotype was counted at least ten times. The chain has TRBV5-1 and TRBJ2-1; TRBD2 aligns across 8 bases. Germline-derived CDR1 and CDR2 are SGHRS and YFSETQ. The CDR3 sequence is 16 residues long. J lost 7 bases, V lost 0 bases, and 9 bases had no gene match. CDR3 in amino acids: CASSLVARGGENEQFF. The DNA of the CDR3 is TGCGCCAGCAGCTTGGTGGCTCGGGGGGGGGAAAATGAGCAGTTCTTC.

This clonotype was observed many times. The chain has TRBV20-1 and TRBJ1-4, with D unclear. Germline CDR1 DFQATT, CDR2 SNEGSKA (reference sequence). Trimming stripped 3 bases from V and 8 bases from J, with 10 bases between. This CDR3 spans 12 amino acids. The chain's CDR3 is CSASWGGEKLFF. The CDR3 DNA reads as TGCAGTGCTAGTTGGGGTGGGGAAAAACTGTTTTTT.

In this sample, this clonotype turned up many times. This chain uses TRBV5-1 with TRBJ2-1; 12 bases match TRBD1. J was trimmed by 8 bases and V by 7 bases; bases with no gene match: 10. Germline V gives CDR1 SGHRS, CDR2 YFSETQ. The length of the CDR3 is 15 residues. CDR3 in amino acids: CASSLSGQGAYEQFF. CDR3 coding DNA: TGCGCCAGCTCACTGTCGGGACAGGGGGCCTATGAGCAGTTCTTC.

In its sample, this clonotype was seen many times. The chain joins TRBV7-8 to TRBJ1-1, with D uncertain. CDR3 length equals 12 residues. The V and J ends lost 3 bases and 6 bases respectively, with 8 bases between them. The V gene's germline CDR1 is SGHVS and CDR2 FQNEAQ. The chain's CDR3 is CASSFLRAEAFF. The CDR3 nucleotides are TGTGCCAGCAGCTTCCTGCGGGCTGAAGCTTTCTTT.

In its sample, this clonotype was seen many times. This chain connects TRBV11-3 to TRBJ1-1; D is unresolved. V was shortened by 1 base and J by 3 bases, with 9 bases between the two germline ends. The germline V gene encodes CDR1 SGHNT and CDR2 YENEEA. This CDR3 is 14 amino acids long. The CDR3 nucleotides are TGTGCCAGCAGCTTAGGAGGTGTGTACACTGAAGCTTTCTTT. This codes for CASSLGGVYTEAFF.

This clonotype came up a few times. The chain joins TRBV6-2 or TRBV6-3 to TRBJ1-3; D not resolved. Trimming stripped 2 bases from V and 0 bases from J, with 5 bases between. CDR3 length: 14 residues. The germline V gene encodes CDR1 MNHEY and CDR2 SVGEGT. In DNA, the CDR3 is TGTGCCAGCAGTTACGCCGTCTCTGGAAACACCATATATTTT. It yields the protein CASSYAVSGNTIYF.

Many counts were recorded for this clonotype. The rearrangement uses TRBV6-5 and TRBJ2-3; D is possibly TRBD2 (6 bases). Germline CDR1 MNHEY, CDR2 SVGAGI. The CDR3 has 16 amino acids. With 1 base removed from V and 3 bases from J, the gap between germline ends came to 14 bases. In nucleotides, the CDR3 is TGTGCCAGCAGTTACTGGAACGGGAGCCCGACAGATACGCAGTATTTT. Translating gives CASSYWNGSPTDTQYF.

This clonotype has a count of ten or more. The gene calls are TRBV20-1 and TRBJ2-4; D is perhaps TRBD1 or TRBD2 (6 bases each). Trimming stripped 0 bases from V and 6 bases from J, with 12 bases between. This CDR3 has 14 amino acids. Germline CDR1 is DFQATT and CDR2 is SNEGSKA (reference sequence). In DNA, the CDR3 is TGCAGTGCTAGAGATGGGGGGCGGGGAAACATTCAGTACTTC. Its protein product is CSARDGGRGNIQYF.